The 10 T cell receptor beta chains below were found in one sample sequenced in a study of T cells in Graves' hyperthyroidism and ophthalmopathy. Researchers amplified the TCR beta CDR3 regions from RNA transcripts. Primed by the HTBI set, a first-round RT-PCR was run on the TCR CDR3. MiXCR, applied by TCRdb to the multiplex PCR reads, yields one record per CDR3 protein. The profile covers some 620,000 distinct CDR3 sequences, with about a sixth appearing a single time and approximately 3.9% taken by the ten largest. The specimen was blood. These TCRs come from a woman younger than 45 with Graves' hyperthyroidism.

This clonotype was seen a handful of times. A single base separates this from a much larger clone, so it may be a read error. V gene TRBV12-3 or TRBV12-4 combines with J gene TRBJ1-5, with a possible D match to TRBD1 (6 bases). There are 14 residues in the CDR3. The CDR3 loop reads CAGSTGNSNQPQHF. In nucleotides, the CDR3 is TGTGCCGGCAGTACAGGGAATAGCAATCAGCCCCAGCATTTT.

The chain couples TRBV2 to TRBJ2-5; no clear D gene. The CDR3 is 12 residues long. Germline V gene sequence: CDR1 SNHLY, CDR2 FYNNEI. Trimming stripped 8 bases from V and 5 bases from J, with 12 bases between. CDR3 in amino acids: CASGPGVETQYF. The CDR3, as DNA: TGTGCCAGCGGCCCAGGCGTGGAGACCCAGTACTTC.

There are many counts of this clonotype. CDR3 protein: CASSLITSPTDTQYF. CDR3 DNA: TGTGCCAGCAGCTTAATCACTTCGCCCACAGATACGCAGTATTTT. The chain carries TRBV11-2 and TRBJ2-3; unclear D gene. Between the trimmed V and J ends, which lost 2 bases and 2 bases, there was a span of 11 bases. CDR1 SGHAT and CDR2 FQNNGV come from the germline V gene. The CDR3 is 15 residues long.

The chain employs TRBV19 and TRBJ2-7; D call uncertain. This CDR3 has 15 residues. Germline V gives CDR1 LNHDA, CDR2 SQIVND (reference sequence). Deletions cut 1 base from V and 6 bases from J, with 16 bases between. The CDR3 spells CASSIGLSRSVEQYF. The CDR3 nucleotides read TGTGCCAGTAGTATAGGTCTCTCCCGTTCGGTCGAGCAGTACTTC.

This clonotype was seen a handful of times. The chain joins TRBV18 to TRBJ1-1; 7 positions match TRBD1. V shed 3 bases and J 1 base; nucleotides not matched to a gene: 11. This CDR3 comprises 17 residues. Germline lookup yields CDR1 KGHSH and CDR2 LQKENI. CDR3 loop: CASSPRTWTGTNTEAFF. The CDR3 nucleotides are TGTGCCAGCTCACCCAGAACCTGGACAGGCACGAACACTGAAGCTTTCTTT. Variable domain in full (rest from reference TRBV18 and TRBJ1-1): NAGVMQNPRHLVRRRGQEARLRCSPMKGHSHVYWYRQLPEEGLKFMVYLQKENIIDESGMPKERFSAEFPKEGPSILRIQQVVRGDSAAYFCASSPRTWTGTNTEAFFGQGTRLTVV.

This clonotype was picked up a small number of times. The chain has TRBV3-1 and TRBJ2-2, with 10 bases lining up with TRBD2. V lost 1 base, J lost 4 bases, and 6 bases stayed unmatched. The CDR3 is made up of 17 amino acids. CDR1 is LGHDT and CDR2 is YNNKEL in the germline V gene (reference sequence). This CDR3 is CASSQGASGSFTGELFF. CDR3 in DNA: TGTGCCAGCAGCCAAGGCGCTAGCGGGAGTTTCACCGGGGAGCTGTTTTTT.

Worth noting for this clonotype: A much larger clonotype is one base distant, so this may be a read error. The V gene is TRBV2, the J gene TRBJ2-5; D is ambiguous. The CDR3 totals 10 residues. From germline, CDR1 is SNHLY and CDR2 FYNNEI. For the CDR3, the DNA is TGTGCCAACAGTATCGAGCGCAAGTACTTC. Translation gives CANSIERKYF.

V and J are TRBV28 and TRBJ1-2; TRBD1 agrees at 12 bases. The CDR3 runs 16 residues. Germline V gene data show CDR1 as MDHEN and CDR2 as SYDVKM. After removal of 3 bases from V and 8 bases from J, the junction contained 10 bases not matched to a gene. CDR3 residues: CASSFGAGQGAAGYTF. In DNA form, the CDR3 reads TGTGCCAGCAGTTTCGGTGCGGGACAGGGGGCGGCCGGCTACACCTTC.

The chain links TRBV19 to TRBJ1-5; D not certain. V was shortened by 3 bases and J by 3 bases, with 9 bases between the two germline ends. The CDR3 consists of 14 residues. CDR1 and CDR2 from the germline V gene are LNHDA and SQIVND (reference sequence). CDR3 in amino acids: CASSITRYNQPQHF. CDR3 bases: TGTGCCAGTAGTATTACCCGTTACAATCAGCCCCAGCATTTT.

The sample holds many counts of this clonotype. The chain has TRBV27 and TRBJ1-5; unclear D gene. V dropped 4 bases and J dropped 0 bases, with 13 bases sitting between them. The CDR3 is made up of 16 amino acids. Germline V gene sequence: CDR1 MNHEY, CDR2 SMNVEV (reference sequence). Written as DNA, the CDR3 is TGTGCCAGCAGTTCCGAGGCCGGATTTAGCAATCAGCCCCAGCATTTT. Its protein product is CASSSEAGFSNQPQHF.